These 23 T cell receptor beta chains originate from one sample sequenced in a study of OX40 agonist ivuxolimab in advanced cancers. Assay used: immunoSEQ multiplex PCR; TCRdb lists only in-frame clones, some missing. The profile shows around 70,000 clones, over 80% of them singletons. Sequences were derived from CD4+ or CD8+ T cells sorted from blood, sampled in a trial of the OX40 agonist ivuxolimab. Receptor source: an adult with an advanced solid tumor such as melanoma, head and neck, liver or kidney cancer.

The chain has TRBV28 and TRBJ1-1, with TRBD1 matching over 8 bases. The CDR3 covers 19 residues. Germline CDR1 is MDHEN and CDR2 is SYDVKM. Unmatched junction bases numbered 16, after V lost 3 bases and J lost 1 base. The CDR3 spells CASSFQLGEDRDGNTEAFF. CDR3 nucleotide sequence: TGTGCCAGCAGTTTCCAGTTAGGGGAGGACAGGGATGGGAACACTGAAGCTTTCTTT. Full variable domain (remainder filled in from reference TRBV28 and TRBJ1-1): DVKVTQSSRYLVKRTGEKVFLECVQDMDHENMFWYRQDPGLGLRLIYFSYDVKMKEKGDIPEGYSVSREKKERFSLILESASTNQTSMYLCASSFQLGEDRDGNTEAFFGQGTRLTVV.

This chain links TRBV18 with TRBJ2-7; D uncertain. In germline, CDR1 is KGHSH, CDR2 LQKENI. The V gene lost 0 bases and the J gene lost 4 bases, with 16 bases spanning the gap. The CDR3 covers 16 residues. The CDR3 region is CASSPPVALGPYEQYF. For the CDR3, the DNA is TGTGCCAGCTCACCACCGGTGGCGCTCGGACCATACGAGCAGTACTTC.

This chain links TRBV6-6 with TRBJ2-7, with D perhaps TRBD1 (5 bases). From germline, CDR1 is MNHNY and CDR2 SVGAGI (reference sequence). CDR3 size: 12 residues. V shed 10 bases and J shed 3 bases, with 13 bases lying between them. Written as DNA, the CDR3 is TGTGCCACGGCCCCAGGGATCTACGAGCAGTACGTC. Translated, it gives CATAPGIYEQYV.

This clone was recorded once. The chain joins TRBV11-3 to TRBJ2-5; 7 bases align to TRBD1. Germline CDR1 is SGHNT and CDR2 is YENEEA. CDR3 length: 16 residues. J was trimmed by 1 base and V by 2 bases; bases with no gene match: 7. In DNA form, the CDR3 reads TGTGCCAGCAGCTTAACAGGGGTCGGTGTCCAAGAGACCCAGTACTTC. Amino acids: CASSLTGVGVQETQYF. Filled out from reference TRBV11-3 and TRBJ2-5, the complete variable domain reads EAGVVQSPRYKIIEKKQPVAFWCNPISGHNTLYWYLQNLGQGPELLIRYENEEAVDDSQLPKDRFSAERLKGVDSTLKIQPAELGDSAVYLCASSLTGVGVQETQYFGPGTRLLVL.

V gene TRBV28 combines with J gene TRBJ2-1; 9 bases fit TRBD2. The CDR3 loop spans 16 amino acids. Germline assignment: CDR1 MDHEN and CDR2 SYDVKM. Germline trimming cut 2 bases from V and 5 bases from J; bases unmatched to any gene: 7. DNA of the CDR3: TGTGCCAGCAGTTTAGGTCTAGCGGGGAGGGACAATGAGCAGTTCTTC. This translates into CASSLGLAGRDNEQFF.

This clone came up once. V usage is TRBV19 and J usage is TRBJ1-5; maybe TRBD1 (5 bases). The CDR3 loop spans 14 amino acids. Germline assignment: CDR1 LNHDA and CDR2 SQIVND (reference sequence). The V and J ends lost 8 bases and 3 bases respectively, with 14 bases between them. CDR3: CASWGLEANQPQHF. The DNA for the CDR3 is TGTGCCAGTTGGGGCCTGGAAGCCAATCAGCCCCAGCATTTT. Using reference TRBV19 and TRBJ1-5 for the parts outside the CDR3, the full variable domain is DGGITQSPKYLFRKEGQNVTLSCEQNLNHDAMYWYRQDPGQGLRLIYYSQIVNDFQKGDIAEGYSVSREKKESFPLTVTSAQKNPTAFYLCASWGLEANQPQHFGDGTRLSIL.

This clone was seen just once. CDR3 in DNA: TGCAGCGTTGTTCAGGGGGCAGATACGCAGTATTTT. Translation: CSVVQGADTQYF. The chain carries TRBV29-1 and TRBJ2-3, with 7 nucleotides matching TRBD1. V lost 4 bases, J lost 4 bases, and 2 bases stayed unmatched. From germline, CDR1 is SQVTM and CDR2 ANQGSEA. This CDR3 comprises 12 residues.

The chain joins TRBV7-2 to TRBJ1-2; D gene uncertain. V was shortened by 8 bases and J by 8 bases, with 15 bases between the two germline ends. Germline CDR1 reads SGHTA; CDR2 reads FQGNSA. This CDR3 contains 12 residues. This CDR3 reads CASGINPGGYTF. The CDR3 bases are TGTGCCAGCGGCATTAATCCAGGAGGCTACACCTTC. The variable domain in full, completed from reference TRBV7-2 and TRBJ1-2, reads GAGVSQSPSNKVTEKGKDVELRCDPISGHTALYWYRQSLGQGLEFLIYFQGNSAPDKSGLPSDRFSAERTGGSVSTLTIQRTQQEDSAVYLCASGINPGGYTFGSGTRLTVV.

The CDR3: CASSLDWTAVYEQYF. In nucleotides, the CDR3 is TGTGCCAGCAGCTTAGACTGGACGGCGGTCTACGAGCAGTACTTC. This chain links TRBV11-2 with TRBJ2-7; D unresolved. Germline V gives CDR1 SGHAT, CDR2 FQNNGV. The CDR3 totals 15 residues. Between the trimmed V and J ends, which lost 0 bases and 3 bases, there was a span of 12 bases.

In the case of this clone: Other DNA sequences in this sample translate to the same CDR3. The genes are TRBV28 and TRBJ2-1; 11 nucleotides line up with TRBD2. Germline CDR1 is MDHEN and CDR2 is SYDVKM. The CDR3 loop spans 15 amino acids. V lost 2 bases to trimming and J lost 7 bases; unmatched junction nucleotides: 4. For the CDR3, the DNA is TGTGCCAGCAGTTTACTAGCGGGGGGTGGTAATGAGCAGTTCTTC. This translates into CASSLLAGGGNEQFF.

The J gene is TRBJ2-1, the V gene TRBV28; 7 bases agree with TRBD1. V was clipped by 7 bases and J by 7 bases; unmatched bases: 4. The CDR3 contains 12 residues. Germline-derived CDR1 and CDR2 are MDHEN and SYDVKM. The CDR3 nucleotides read TGTGCCAGCAAGAGGGGGCGGAATGAGCAGTTCTTC. It codes for CASKRGRNEQFF.

The V gene is TRBV6-4, the J gene TRBJ2-2; TRBD1 matches at 11 bases. Germline CDR1 is MRHNA and CDR2 is SNTAGT. This CDR3 is built from 15 residues. With V trimmed by 4 bases and J by 4 bases, 2 bases remained unmatched. The CDR3 region is CASSAGTGGTGELFF. The DNA for the CDR3 is TGTGCCAGCAGTGCCGGGACAGGGGGCACCGGGGAGCTGTTTTTT.

The chain has TRBV4-2 and TRBJ2-7; the D gene could be TRBD1 or TRBD2 (5 bases each). The germline V gene encodes CDR1 LGHNA and CDR2 YNFKEQ. The CDR3 has 14 residues. V lost 4 bases and J 2 bases, leaving 12 bases between the germline ends. The CDR3 coding sequence is TGTGCCAGCAGCCCCCGGGACCGGCCCTACGAGCAGTACTTC. Encoded protein: CASSPRDRPYEQYF.

J is TRBJ1-6 and V is TRBV27, with 7 bases aligning to TRBD1. Germline assignment: CDR1 MNHEY and CDR2 SMNVEV (reference sequence). The CDR3 has 14 residues. The trim removed 2 bases at V and 6 bases at J, leaving 1 base unmatched. DNA for the CDR3: TGTGCCAGCAGTTTAGGGACAGCTAATTCACCCCTCCACTTT. This translates into CASSLGTANSPLHF.

The V call is TRBV4-3, the J call TRBJ2-1; TRBD1 matches at 7 bases. This CDR3 region has 16 residues. Trimming took 0 bases from V and 3 from J; bases not matched to a gene: 5. Germline V CDR1 and CDR2: LGHNA, YSLEER. This chain's CDR3 is CASSQDGQGVYNEQFF. In nucleotides, the CDR3 is TGCGCCAGCAGCCAAGATGGCCAGGGGGTCTACAATGAGCAGTTCTTC.

The V call is TRBV5-4, the J call TRBJ2-1, with 8 positions matching TRBD1. The CDR3 covers 16 residues. Germline CDR1 and CDR2: SGHNT and YYREEE (reference sequence). The ends lost 5 bases at V and 7 bases at J; junction bases unmatched: 14. This chain's CDR3 is CASRPTRDRRDNEQFF. DNA for the CDR3: TGTGCCAGCAGACCTACAAGGGACAGGAGGGATAATGAGCAGTTCTTC.

This chain connects TRBV27 to TRBJ2-3, with a tentative D call TRBD1 (5 bases). The germline gives CDR1 MNHEY, CDR2 SMNVEV (reference sequence). This CDR3 spans 16 amino acids. The V end was cut by 0 bases, the J end by 0 bases, with 10 bases between. The CDR3 coding sequence is TGTGCCAGCAGTTTATCGACAGCGAGTAGCACAGATACGCAGTATTTT. The encoded protein is CASSLSTASSTDTQYF.

This clone was seen once. V is TRBV6-1 and J is TRBJ2-1; 7 positions match TRBD2. V shed 8 bases, J shed 5 bases, and the junction held 6 bases outside the gene matches. CDR3 length: 13 amino acids. CDR1 is MNHNS and CDR2 is SASEGT in the germline V gene. CDR3 residues: CASSRDYNNEQFF. DNA for the CDR3: TGTGCCAGCTCTCGGGACTACAACAATGAGCAGTTCTTC.

This chain links TRBV19 with TRBJ1-1, with D perhaps TRBD1 (6 bases). The germline gives CDR1 LNHDA, CDR2 SQIVND (reference sequence). Trimming removed 6 bases from V and 3 bases from J, with 23 bases in between. This CDR3 is 17 amino acids long. CDR3: CASSTGGHSASDTEAFF. CDR3 nucleotide sequence: TGTGCCAGTAGCACTGGGGGACACTCAGCCTCGGACACTGAAGCTTTCTTT.

This rearrangement joins TRBV29-1 to TRBJ2-1; the D gene is possibly TRBD2 (6 bases). Trimming removed 6 bases from V and 7 bases from J, with 19 bases in between. The CDR3 is 14 amino acids. Germline V gene lookup returns CDR1 SQVTM and CDR2 ANQGSEA. As DNA, the CDR3 is TGCAGCGTGGAGGGGCGTCCCGGCATGAATGAGCAGTTCTTC. Translating it yields CSVEGRPGMNEQFF.

The chain is built from TRBV18 and TRBJ2-1; D not certain. Between the trimmed V and J ends, which lost 4 bases and 0 bases, there was a span of 10 bases. CDR1 and CDR2 (germline): KGHSH, LQKENI. This CDR3 region has 15 residues. This CDR3 reads CASSQDPSSYNEQFF. The CDR3 DNA is TGTGCCAGCTCACAAGACCCAAGCTCCTACAATGAGCAGTTCTTC.

This CDR3 is CASSIGGSENYYRETQYF. For the CDR3, the DNA is TGTGCCAGTAGTATTGGGGGGTCTGAGAACTACTACCGGGAGACCCAGTACTTC. The chain links TRBV19 to TRBJ2-5; perhaps TRBD2 as D (6 bases). This CDR3 comprises 18 residues. Germline-derived CDR1 and CDR2 are LNHDA and SQIVND (reference sequence). Trimming removed 3 bases from V and 5 bases from J, with 25 bases in between.

The CDR3 coding sequence is TGTGCCAGCAGCTTGGACGACGGGACAGGGGATCCTGAAGCTTTCTTT. As protein: CASSLDDGTGDPEAFF. The rearrangement uses TRBV5-4 and TRBJ1-1; 10 bases fit TRBD1. The CDR3 runs 16 residues. J lost 6 bases, V lost 0 bases, and 8 bases had no gene match. The germline V gene has CDR1 SGHNT and CDR2 YYREEE (reference sequence).